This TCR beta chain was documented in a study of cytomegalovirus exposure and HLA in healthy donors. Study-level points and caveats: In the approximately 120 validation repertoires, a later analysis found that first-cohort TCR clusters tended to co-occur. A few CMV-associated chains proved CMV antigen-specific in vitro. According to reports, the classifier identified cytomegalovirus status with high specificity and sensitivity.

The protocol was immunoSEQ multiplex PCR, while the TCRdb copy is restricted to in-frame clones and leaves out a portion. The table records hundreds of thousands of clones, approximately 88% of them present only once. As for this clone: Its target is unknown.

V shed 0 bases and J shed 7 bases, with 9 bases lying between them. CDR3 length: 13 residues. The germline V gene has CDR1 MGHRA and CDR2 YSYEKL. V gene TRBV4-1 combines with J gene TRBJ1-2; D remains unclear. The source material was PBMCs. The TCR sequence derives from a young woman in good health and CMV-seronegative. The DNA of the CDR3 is TGCGCCAGCAGCCAAGATCGGGGAGTTGGCTACACCTTC. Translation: CASSQDRGVGYTF.